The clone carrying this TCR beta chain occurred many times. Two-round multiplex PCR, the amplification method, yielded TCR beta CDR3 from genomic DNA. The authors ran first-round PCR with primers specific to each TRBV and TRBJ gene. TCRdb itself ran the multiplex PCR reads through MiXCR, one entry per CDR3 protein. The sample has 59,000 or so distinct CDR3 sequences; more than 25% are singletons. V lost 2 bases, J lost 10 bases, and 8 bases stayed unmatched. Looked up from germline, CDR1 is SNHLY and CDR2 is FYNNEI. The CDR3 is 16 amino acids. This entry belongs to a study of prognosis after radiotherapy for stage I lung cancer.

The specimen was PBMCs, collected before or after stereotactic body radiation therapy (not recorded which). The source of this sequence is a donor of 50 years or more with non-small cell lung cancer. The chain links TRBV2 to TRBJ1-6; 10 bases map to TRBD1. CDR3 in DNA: TGTGCCAGCAGTGAATCTCGGACAGGGGGTATCTCACCCCTCCACTTT. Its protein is CASSESRTGGISPLHF.